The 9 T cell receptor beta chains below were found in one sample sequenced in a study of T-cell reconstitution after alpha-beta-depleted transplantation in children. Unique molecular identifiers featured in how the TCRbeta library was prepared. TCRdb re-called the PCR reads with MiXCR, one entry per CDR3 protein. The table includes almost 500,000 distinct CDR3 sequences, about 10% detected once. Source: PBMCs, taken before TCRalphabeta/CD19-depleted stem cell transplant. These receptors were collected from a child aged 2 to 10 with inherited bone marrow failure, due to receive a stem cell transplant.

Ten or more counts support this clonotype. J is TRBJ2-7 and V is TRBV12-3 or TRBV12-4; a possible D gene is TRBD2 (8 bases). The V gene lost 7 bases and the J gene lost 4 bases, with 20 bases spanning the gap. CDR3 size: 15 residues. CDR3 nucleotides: TGTGCCAGCACCAAGGGGGCGGGAGGAAGGTACGAGCAGTACTTC. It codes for CASTKGAGGRYEQYF.

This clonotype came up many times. The CDR3: CASSYAGEWTDTQYF. The CDR3 nucleotides are TGTGCCAGCAGCTACGCGGGAGAATGGACAGATACGCAGTATTTT. The chain carries TRBV7-2 and TRBJ2-3; 7 bases line up with TRBD2. Germline V gene sequence: CDR1 SGHTA, CDR2 FQGNSA. The CDR3 is 15 residues long. J was trimmed by 3 bases and V by 4 bases; bases with no gene match: 7. The variable domain in full, with the rest retrieved from reference TRBV7-2 and TRBJ2-3, is GAGVSQSPSNKVTEKGKDVELRCDPISGHTALYWYRQSLGQGLEFLIYFQGNSAPDKSGLPSDRFSAERTGGSVSTLTIQRTQQEDSAVYLCASSYAGEWTDTQYFGPGTRLTVL.

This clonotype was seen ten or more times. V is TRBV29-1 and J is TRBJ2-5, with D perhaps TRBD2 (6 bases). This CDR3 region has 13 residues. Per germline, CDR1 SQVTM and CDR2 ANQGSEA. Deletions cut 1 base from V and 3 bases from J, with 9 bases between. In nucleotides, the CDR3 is TGCAGCGTTGAAGGAGGAGGGGAAGAGACCCAGTACTTC. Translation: CSVEGGGEETQYF.

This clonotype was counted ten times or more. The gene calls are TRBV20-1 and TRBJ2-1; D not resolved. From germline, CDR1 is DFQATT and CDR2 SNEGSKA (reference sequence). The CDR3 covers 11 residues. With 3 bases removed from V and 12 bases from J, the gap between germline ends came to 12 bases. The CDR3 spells CSASALTGQFF. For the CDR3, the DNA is TGCAGTGCTAGCGCTCTAACCGGGCAGTTCTTC.

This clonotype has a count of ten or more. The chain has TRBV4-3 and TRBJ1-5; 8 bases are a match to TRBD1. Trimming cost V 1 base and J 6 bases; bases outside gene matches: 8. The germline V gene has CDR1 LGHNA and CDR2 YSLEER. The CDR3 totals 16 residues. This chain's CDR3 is CASSQGVGQVGQPQHF. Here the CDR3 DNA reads TGCGCCAGCAGCCAAGGGGTGGGACAGGTAGGTCAGCCCCAGCATTTT.

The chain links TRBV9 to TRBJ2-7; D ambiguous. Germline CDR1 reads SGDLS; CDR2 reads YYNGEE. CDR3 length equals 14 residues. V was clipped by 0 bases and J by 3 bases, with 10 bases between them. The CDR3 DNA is TGTGCCAGCAGCGTAGATTTTACTAACTACGAGCAGTACTTC. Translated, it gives CASSVDFTNYEQYF.

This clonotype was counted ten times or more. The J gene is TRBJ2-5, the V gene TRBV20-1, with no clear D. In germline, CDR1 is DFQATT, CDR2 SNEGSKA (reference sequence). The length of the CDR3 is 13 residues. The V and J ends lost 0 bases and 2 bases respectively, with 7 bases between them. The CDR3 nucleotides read TGCAGTGCTAGAGAGCACTTACAAGAGACCCAGTACTTC. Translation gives CSAREHLQETQYF.

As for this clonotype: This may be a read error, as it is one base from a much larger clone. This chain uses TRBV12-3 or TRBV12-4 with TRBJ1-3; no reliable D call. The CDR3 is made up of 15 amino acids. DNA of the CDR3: TGTGCCAGCACCAAAGACGGAGCCTCTGGAAACATCATATATTTT. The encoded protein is CASTKDGASGNIIYF.

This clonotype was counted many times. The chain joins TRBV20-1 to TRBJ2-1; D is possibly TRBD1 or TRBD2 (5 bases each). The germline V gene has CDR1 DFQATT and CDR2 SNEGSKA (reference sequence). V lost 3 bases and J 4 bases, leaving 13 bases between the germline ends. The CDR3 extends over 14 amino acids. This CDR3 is CSASVPEGYNEQFF. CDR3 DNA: TGCAGTGCTAGTGTCCCCGAGGGGTACAATGAGCAGTTCTTC.